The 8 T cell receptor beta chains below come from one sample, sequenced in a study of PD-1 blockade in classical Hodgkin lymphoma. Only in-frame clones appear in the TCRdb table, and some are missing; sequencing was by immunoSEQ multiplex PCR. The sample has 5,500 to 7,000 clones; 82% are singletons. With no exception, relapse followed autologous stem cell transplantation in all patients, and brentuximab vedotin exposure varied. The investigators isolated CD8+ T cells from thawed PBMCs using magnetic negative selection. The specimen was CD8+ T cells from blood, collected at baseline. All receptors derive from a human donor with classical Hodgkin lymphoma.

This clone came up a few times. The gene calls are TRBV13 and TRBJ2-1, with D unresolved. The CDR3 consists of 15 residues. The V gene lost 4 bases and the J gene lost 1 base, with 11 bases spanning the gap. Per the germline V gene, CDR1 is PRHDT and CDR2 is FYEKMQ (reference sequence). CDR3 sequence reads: CASSSPQESYNEQFF. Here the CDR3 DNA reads TGTGCCAGCAGCTCGCCCCAGGAATCCTACAATGAGCAGTTCTTC.

CDR3 protein: CASSLIRGTTDTQYF. In nucleotides, the CDR3 is TGTGCCAGCAGCTTAATAAGGGGTACCACAGATACGCAGTATTTT. The chain carries TRBV7-2 and TRBJ2-3, with D possibly being TRBD1 (5 bases). The CDR3 runs 15 residues. Trimming removed 2 bases from V and 2 bases from J, with 11 bases in between. Looked up from germline, CDR1 is SGHTA and CDR2 is FQGNSA. The full variable domain, its missing parts supplied by reference TRBV7-2 and TRBJ2-3, is GAGVSQSPSNKVTEKGKDVELRCDPISGHTALYWYRQSLGQGLEFLIYFQGNSAPDKSGLPSDRFSAERTGGSVSTLTIQRTQQEDSAVYLCASSLIRGTTDTQYFGPGTRLTVL.

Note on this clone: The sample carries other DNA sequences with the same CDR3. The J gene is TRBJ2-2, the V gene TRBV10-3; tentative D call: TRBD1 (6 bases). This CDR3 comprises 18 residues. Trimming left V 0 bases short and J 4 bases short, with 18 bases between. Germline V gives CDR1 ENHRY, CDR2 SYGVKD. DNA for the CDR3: TGTGCCATCAGTGAGTCTAGGGGGTGGACAGAATCCACCGGGGAGCTGTTTTTT. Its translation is CAISESRGWTESTGELFF.

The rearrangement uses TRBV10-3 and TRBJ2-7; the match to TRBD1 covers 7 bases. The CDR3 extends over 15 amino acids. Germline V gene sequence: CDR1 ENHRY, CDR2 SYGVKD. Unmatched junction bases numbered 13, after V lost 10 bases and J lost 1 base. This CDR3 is CATTAGTDLSYEQYF. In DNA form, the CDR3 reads TGTGCCACCACCGCCGGGACAGACCTTTCCTACGAGCAGTACTTC.

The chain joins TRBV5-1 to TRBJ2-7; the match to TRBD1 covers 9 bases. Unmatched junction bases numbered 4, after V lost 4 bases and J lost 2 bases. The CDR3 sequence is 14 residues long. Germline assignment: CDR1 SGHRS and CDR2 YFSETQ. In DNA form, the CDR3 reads TGCGCCAGCAGCATCTGGACAGGGGCCTACGAGCAGTACTTC. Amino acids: CASSIWTGAYEQYF. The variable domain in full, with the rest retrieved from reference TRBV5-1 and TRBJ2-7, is KAGVTQTPRYLIKTRGQQVTLSCSPISGHRSVSWYQQTPGQGLQFLFEYFSETQRNKGNFPGRFSGRQFSNSRSEMNVSTLELGDSALYLCASSIWTGAYEQYFGPGTRLTVT.

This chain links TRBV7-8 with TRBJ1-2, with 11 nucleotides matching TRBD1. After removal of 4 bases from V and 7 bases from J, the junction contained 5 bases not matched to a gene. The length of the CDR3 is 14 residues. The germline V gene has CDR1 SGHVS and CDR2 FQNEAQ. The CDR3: CASSSDRGQFGYTF. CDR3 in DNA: TGTGCCAGCAGCTCGGACAGGGGGCAATTTGGCTACACCTTC.

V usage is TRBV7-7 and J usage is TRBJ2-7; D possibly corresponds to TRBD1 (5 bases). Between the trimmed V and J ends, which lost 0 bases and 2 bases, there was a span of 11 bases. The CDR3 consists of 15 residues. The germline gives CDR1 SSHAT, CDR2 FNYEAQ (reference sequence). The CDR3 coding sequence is TGTGCCAGCAGCTTAGCGCCAGGGCCCACCTACGAGCAGTACTTC. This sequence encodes CASSLAPGPTYEQYF.

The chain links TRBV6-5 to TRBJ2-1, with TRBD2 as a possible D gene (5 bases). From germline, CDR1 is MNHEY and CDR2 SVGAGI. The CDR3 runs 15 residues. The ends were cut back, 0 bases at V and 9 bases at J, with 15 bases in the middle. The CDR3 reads CASSYSRSGGSEQFF. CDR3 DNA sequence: TGTGCCAGCAGTTACTCGAGGTCTGGAGGTAGTGAGCAGTTCTTC.